This T cell receptor (beta chain) was sequenced in a study of T-cell reconstitution after alpha-beta-depleted transplantation in children. Study outcomes and limitations: T-cell counts and diversity were attributed mostly to newly produced T cells one year after transplant.

During its preparation, the TCRbeta library received unique molecular identifiers. One entry per CDR3 protein results from TCRdb running MiXCR on the PCR reads. In the table there are hundreds of thousands of distinct CDR3 sequences, about 7.3% of which are singletons. Germline CDR1 SEHNR, CDR2 FQNEAQ (reference sequence). Trimming stripped 4 bases from V and 2 bases from J, with 21 bases between. This CDR3 spans 17 amino acids. This clonotype was recorded many times. Its matching antigen is unknown. The chain employs TRBV7-9 and TRBJ2-7; D is possibly TRBD1 or TRBD2 (5 bases each). This sample comprised peripheral blood, obtained 360 days after TCRalphabeta/CD19-depleted stem cell transplant. The clonotype was recovered from a female patient aged 2 to 10 who had a stem cell transplant for Fanconi anemia, so the T cells may come from the graft donor. CDR3 coding DNA: TGTGCCAGCAGCTCGACACACTCGGGGCCTCGAGCCTACGAGCAGTACTTC. This translates into CASSSTHSGPRAYEQYF.